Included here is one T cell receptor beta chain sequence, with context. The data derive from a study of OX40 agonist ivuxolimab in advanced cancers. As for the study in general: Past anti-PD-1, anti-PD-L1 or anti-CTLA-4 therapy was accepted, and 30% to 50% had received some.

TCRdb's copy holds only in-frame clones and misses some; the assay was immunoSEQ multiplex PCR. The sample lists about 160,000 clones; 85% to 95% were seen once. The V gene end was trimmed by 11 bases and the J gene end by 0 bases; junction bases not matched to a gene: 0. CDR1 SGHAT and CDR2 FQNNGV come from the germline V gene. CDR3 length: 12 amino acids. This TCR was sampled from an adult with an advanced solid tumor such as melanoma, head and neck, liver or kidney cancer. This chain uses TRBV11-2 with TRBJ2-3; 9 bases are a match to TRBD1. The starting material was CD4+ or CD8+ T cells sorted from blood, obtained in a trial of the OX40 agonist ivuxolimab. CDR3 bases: TGTGCCGACAGGGGGAGCACAGATACGCAGTATTTT. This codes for CADRGSTDTQYF.